This is a list of T cell receptor beta chains from one sample in a study of vaccination and CD4 T cells after COVID-19. No cognate antigen is known for these TCRs. MiXCR was run by TCRdb on the PCR reads, yielding one entry per CDR3 protein. This table has fewer than 25,000 distinct CDR3 sequences, 50% to 65% appearing once. The sequencing sample was made of CD4+ T cells from blood, cultured in vitro. The origin of the receptors is a human donor who had recovered from COVID-19. The CDR3 runs from the conserved cysteine through the conserved F or W. The D gene is left open where the match is weak. Rows give clone size only sometimes, using once, few, many, or a class for an expanded clone.

D: TRBD1; V: TRBV30; size: NA; J: TRBJ2-5; CDR3: CAWSAGQGLGLETQYF; DNA: TGTGCCTGGAGTGCCGGACAGGGGCTGGGATTGGAGACCCAGTACTTC
D: NA; V: TRBV11-1; size: NA; J: TRBJ1-1; CDR3: CASSLRAWGVGTEAFF; DNA: TGTGCCAGCAGCCTCCGGGCCTGGGGGGTGGGGACTGAAGCTTTCTTT
D: TRBD1; V: TRBV24-1; size: once; J: TRBJ2-3; CDR3: CATSPGQGGRGQYF; DNA: TGTGCCACCAGCCCGGGACAGGGGGGTCGAGGGCAGTATTTT
D: NA; V: TRBV10-1; size: NA; J: TRBJ1-1; CDR3: CASSDQTGGATMNTEAFF; DNA: TGCGCCAGCAGTGATCAGACGGGAGGGGCCACCATGAACACTGAAGCTTTCTTT
D: TRBD1; V: TRBV30; size: NA; J: TRBJ1-1; CDR3: CACLPWTGNTEAFF; DNA: TGTGCCTGCCTCCCGTGGACAGGGAACACTGAAGCTTTCTTT
D: NA; V: TRBV20-1; size: NA; J: TRBJ2-3; CDR3: CSALDRGDTQYF; DNA: TGCAGTGCCCTGGATCGGGGAGATACGCAGTATTTT
D: NA; V: TRBV6-1; size: few; J: TRBJ1-2; CDR3: CASSTTYRGANYGYTF; DNA: TGTGCCAGCAGTACTACCTACAGAGGGGCTAACTATGGCTACACCTTC
D: NA; V: TRBV10-3; size: few; J: TRBJ2-7; CDR3: CAISGGINPYEQYF; DNA: TGTGCCATCAGTGGAGGGATAAACCCCTACGAGCAGTACTTC
D: TRBD1; V: TRBV24-1; size: NA; J: TRBJ2-7; CDR3: CATSDARDSLYF; DNA: TGTGCCACCAGTGATGCACGGGACAGCCTATACTTC
D: NA; V: TRBV11-2; size: NA; J: TRBJ2-3; CDR3: CASSQNSGADTQYF; DNA: TGTGCCAGCAGCCAAAACTCCGGGGCAGATACGCAGTATTTT
D: NA; V: TRBV6-1; size: NA; J: TRBJ2-7; CDR3: CAIGSGSSYGQYF; DNA: TGTGCCATCGGGTCGGGCAGCTCCTACGGGCAGTACTTC
D: TRBD1; V: TRBV24-1; size: NA; J: TRBJ1-2; CDR3: CATSDGQGVADYTF; DNA: TGTGCCACCAGTGATGGACAGGGGGTTGCTGACTACACCTTC
D: TRBD2; V: TRBV5-1; size: NA; J: TRBJ2-1; CDR3: CASSLATSGVYNEQFF; DNA: TGCGCCAGCAGCTTGGCAACTAGCGGGGTCTACAATGAGCAGTTCTTC
D: NA; V: TRBV28; size: few; J: TRBJ2-2; CDR3: CASMVETGELFF; DNA: TGTGCCAGCATGGTAGAAACCGGGGAGCTGTTTTTT
D: NA; V: TRBV4-2; size: few; J: TRBJ1-2; CDR3: CASSQDVSRRLHGYTF; DNA: TGTGCCAGCAGCCAAGATGTGTCCAGGAGGCTACATGGCTACACCTTC
D: TRBD1; V: TRBV6-2/TRBV6-3; size: NA; J: TRBJ1-5; CDR3: CASSLDRGDHQPQHF; DNA: TGTGCCAGCAGTTTGGACAGGGGAGACCATCAGCCCCAGCATTTT